These 27 T cell receptor beta chains share one sample of origin, sequenced in a study of early T cells in non-severe SARS-CoV-2 infection. TCRdb reprocessed the 5' RACE reads with MiXCR, giving one entry per CDR3 protein. This table has around 82,000 distinct CDR3 sequences, about 15% appearing once. The source material was whole blood. These receptor sequences come from an adult who was a healthcare worker with PCR-confirmed SARS-CoV-2 infection or an uninfected control (not recorded which).

The chain has TRBV7-2 and TRBJ2-1; D is unclear. V shed 5 bases and J shed 7 bases, with 9 bases lying between them. The CDR3 is made up of 12 amino acids. From germline, CDR1 is SGHTA and CDR2 FQGNSA. The CDR3 sequence: CASSLSINEQFF. The DNA of the CDR3 is TGTGCCAGCAGCCTGAGTATAAATGAGCAGTTCTTC.

The table lists this clonotype with many counts. This chain links TRBV7-6 with TRBJ2-1, with 7 bases lining up with TRBD2. Trimming at V came to 3 bases and at J to 4 bases, leaving 9 bases not matched to a gene. Germline V gives CDR1 SGHVS, CDR2 FNYEAQ. The length of the CDR3 is 16 residues. CDR3 coding DNA: TGTGCCAGCAGCTTCAACGCCGGGGGGATGTACAATGAGCAGTTCTTC. It encodes CASSFNAGGMYNEQFF.

V and J are TRBV3-1 and TRBJ2-1; D might be TRBD2 (5 bases). CDR3 size: 14 residues. Germline loops: CDR1 LGHDT, CDR2 YNNKEL (reference sequence). The V and J ends lost 1 base and 9 bases respectively, with 13 bases between them. CDR3 sequence (DNA): TGTGCCAGCAGCCAAGGGACTCTATTTATTGAGCAGTTCTTC. Its translation is CASSQGTLFIEQFF.

This clonotype has at least ten counts. The genes are TRBV6-5 and TRBJ2-5, with no clear D. The CDR3 consists of 14 residues. Trimming removed 5 bases from V and 4 bases from J, with 14 bases in between. Per germline, CDR1 MNHEY and CDR2 SVGAGI. As DNA, the CDR3 is TGTGCCAGCAGTCGTAACCCCTGGGGAGAGACCCAGTACTTC. Translating gives CASSRNPWGETQYF.

The chain has TRBV12-3 or TRBV12-4 and TRBJ1-1, with 8 bases lining up with TRBD1. The CDR3 spans 16 residues. Losses at the gene ends were 2 bases for V and 6 bases for J; bases not matched to a gene: 11. CDR3 nucleotides: TGTGCCAGCAGTTTATCCAGGAACAGGGGGTTTTCTGAAGCTTTCTTT. Its translation: CASSLSRNRGFSEAFF.

This clonotype was seen a few times. V is TRBV10-3 and J is TRBJ2-3; TRBD1 aligns across 7 bases. CDR3 length equals 14 residues. Germline V gene lookup returns CDR1 ENHRY and CDR2 SYGVKD. Unmatched junction bases numbered 4, after V lost 6 bases and J lost 1 base. The CDR3 loop reads CAISDRAGTDTQYF. The CDR3, as DNA: TGTGCCATCAGCGACAGGGCTGGCACAGATACGCAGTATTTT.

This clonotype was counted between two and nine times. The chain recombines TRBV19 with TRBJ2-1; TRBD2 might be the D (6 bases). V lost 4 bases to trimming and J lost 1 base, with 11 bases between them. CDR3 size: 15 residues. Germline CDR1 reads LNHDA; CDR2 reads SQIVND (reference sequence). The CDR3, as DNA: TGTGCCAGTAGTAACCTCGGGGGTTCCTACAATGAGCAGTTCTTC. It encodes CASSNLGGSYNEQFF.

Many counts were recorded for this clonotype. This chain connects TRBV5-1 to TRBJ2-6; no clear D gene. Germline CDR1 is SGHRS and CDR2 is YFSETQ. This CDR3 has 15 amino acids. Trimming removed 4 bases from V and 1 base from J, with 9 bases in between. This chain's CDR3 is CASSTRLSGANVLTF. Written as DNA, the CDR3 is TGCGCCAGCAGCACAAGGTTATCTGGGGCCAACGTCCTGACTTTC. The whole variable domain, remainder taken from reference TRBV5-1 and TRBJ2-6, is KAGVTQTPRYLIKTRGQQVTLSCSPISGHRSVSWYQQTPGQGLQFLFEYFSETQRNKGNFPGRFSGRQFSNSRSEMNVSTLELGDSALYLCASSTRLSGANVLTFGAGSRLTVL.

The rearrangement joins TRBV2 to TRBJ1-4, with D possibly being TRBD1 (5 bases). V lost 8 bases and J 7 bases, leaving 11 bases between the germline ends. The CDR3 length is 12 residues. The germline CDR1 and CDR2 sequences are SNHLY and FYNNEI. The CDR3: CASQRGGEKLFF. The CDR3 DNA follows: TGTGCCAGCCAAAGGGGAGGTGAAAAACTGTTTTTT.

This clonotype has just a few counts. The chain recombines TRBV11-2 with TRBJ2-1, with D unclear. CDR1 is SGHAT, CDR2 FQNNGV, per germline. The CDR3 length is 13 residues. The V gene lost 0 bases and the J gene lost 3 bases, with 3 bases spanning the gap. CDR3 coding DNA: TGTGCCAGCAGCTTAGAGGACTACAATGAGCAGTTCTTC. The encoded protein is CASSLEDYNEQFF.

The CDR3 reads CASTETGTNTEAFF. CDR3 DNA: TGTGCCAGCACCGAGACAGGGACCAACACTGAAGCTTTCTTT. The J gene is TRBJ1-1, the V gene TRBV5-4, with 7 bases lining up with TRBD1. Germline V gene lookup returns CDR1 SGHNT and CDR2 YYREEE (reference sequence). CDR3 length: 14 amino acids. V shed 6 bases and J 2 bases; nucleotides not matched to a gene: 7.

This rearrangement joins TRBV10-1 to TRBJ2-3; 10 positions match TRBD2. The V gene's germline CDR1 is WNHNN and CDR2 SYGVQD (reference sequence). The trim removed 3 bases at V and 3 bases at J, leaving 6 bases unmatched. The length of the CDR3 is 16 residues. The CDR3 DNA reads TGCGCCAGCAGTGAACTAGCGGGGAAGAGGACAGATACGCAGTATTTT. It encodes CASSELAGKRTDTQYF.

CDR3 sequence (DNA): TGCGCCAGCAGCCAAGACCCGAGCAGGGTGACTGAAGCTTTCTTT. Encoded protein: CASSQDPSRVTEAFF. V gene TRBV4-1 combines with J gene TRBJ1-1, with D maybe TRBD1 (5 bases). Trimming removed 0 bases at V and 5 bases at J, with 13 bases between. This CDR3 region has 15 residues. CDR1 MGHRA and CDR2 YSYEKL come from the germline V gene.

There are many counts of this clonotype. J is TRBJ1-1 and V is TRBV3-1; 9 bases are shared with TRBD1. The junction had 9 bases not matched to a gene; V was cut back by 3 bases and J by 4 bases. Germline CDR1 is LGHDT and CDR2 is YNNKEL (reference sequence). The CDR3 is made up of 16 amino acids. CDR3 nucleotides: TGTGCCAGCAGCCAGAAAAGGACAGGGGTAGGCACTGAAGCTTTCTTT. Residues: CASSQKRTGVGTEAFF. The variable domain in full, with the rest retrieved from reference TRBV3-1 and TRBJ1-1, is DTAVSQTPKYLVTQMGNDKSIKCEQNLGHDTMYWYKQDSKKFLKIMFSYNNKELIINETVPNRFSPKSPDKAHLNLHINSLELGDSAVYFCASSQKRTGVGTEAFFGQGTRLTVV.

This clonotype was seen a few times. The V and J genes are TRBV12-3 or TRBV12-4 and TRBJ1-4, with D perhaps TRBD1 (5 bases). The CDR3 sequence is 12 residues long. V gave up 8 bases and J gave up 7 bases, with 11 bases separating them. CDR3: CASGTSREKLFF. The DNA for the CDR3 is TGTGCCAGCGGGACGAGTCGTGAAAAACTGTTTTTT.

In DNA, the CDR3 is TGTGCCAGTAGTTTCGGGGTACCATCCGTTAATGAAAAACTGTTTTTT. It encodes CASSFGVPSVNEKLFF. The chain recombines TRBV19 with TRBJ1-4; no definite D call. Between the trimmed V and J ends, which lost 5 bases and 4 bases, there was a span of 17 bases. Germline-derived CDR1 and CDR2 are LNHDA and SQIVND (reference sequence). CDR3 size: 16 residues.

V usage is TRBV7-2 and J usage is TRBJ2-2, with D possibly matching TRBD2 (6 bases). Trimming cost V 3 bases and J 6 bases, with 8 bases left between them. CDR3 length equals 13 residues. Looked up from germline, CDR1 is SGHTA and CDR2 is FQGNSA. In DNA, the CDR3 is TGTGCCAGCAGCTTTACGGGGGCCGGGGAGCTGTTTTTT. Protein product: CASSFTGAGELFF.

The CDR3 sequence: CASSLIFQGNTEAFF. The CDR3 DNA reads as TGTGCCAGCAGCTTAATATTTCAGGGGAACACTGAAGCTTTCTTT. This chain connects TRBV7-2 to TRBJ1-1, with D perhaps matching TRBD1 (5 bases). V dropped 2 bases and J dropped 1 base, with 11 bases sitting between them. There are 15 residues in the CDR3. Germline CDR1 reads SGHTA; CDR2 reads FQGNSA.

This clonotype was detected ten times or more. The chain employs TRBV29-1 and TRBJ1-1; D is unclear. Trimming stripped 6 bases from V and 1 base from J, with 6 bases between. In germline, CDR1 is SQVTM, CDR2 ANQGSEA. The CDR3 covers 11 residues. In nucleotides, the CDR3 is TGCAGCGTATACCCGAACACTGAAGCTTTCTTT. This translates into CSVYPNTEAFF. Complete variable domain (other parts from reference TRBV29-1 and TRBJ1-1): SAVISQKPSRDICQRGTSLTIQCQVDSQVTMMFWYRQQPGQSLTLIATANQGSEATYESGFVIDKFPISRPNLTFSTLTVSNMSPEDSSIYLCSVYPNTEAFFGQGTRLTVV.

This clonotype occurred a few times. The chain couples TRBV7-2 to TRBJ2-2; 15 positions match TRBD2. CDR1 is SGHTA and CDR2 is FQGNSA in the germline V gene. The CDR3 runs to 18 residues. The trim removed 5 bases at V and 5 bases at J, leaving 9 bases unmatched. CDR3 DNA: TGTGCCAGCAGCCACGCGGGACTAGCGGGGGGAGGAACCGGGGAGCTGTTTTTT. It yields the protein CASSHAGLAGGGTGELFF.

The chain joins TRBV3-1 to TRBJ2-1; 8 positions match TRBD2. Germline lookup yields CDR1 LGHDT and CDR2 YNNKEL (reference sequence). J lost 3 bases, V lost 3 bases, and 7 bases had no gene match. The CDR3 extends over 16 amino acids. The CDR3 protein is CASSHRGGGIYNEQFF. The CDR3 coding sequence is TGTGCCAGCAGCCATCGGGGCGGGGGGATCTACAATGAGCAGTTCTTC.

To note about this clonotype: This may stem from a read error, because a much larger clone lies one nucleotide away. The chain recombines TRBV7-8 with TRBJ2-4; TRBD1 is a possible D gene (6 bases). CDR3 size: 18 residues. Germline CDR1 is SGHVS and CDR2 is FQNEAQ. Deletions cut 4 bases from V and 0 bases from J, with 19 bases between. The CDR3 coding sequence is TGTGCCAGCAGCTCACGCAGGCGACAGGACCTAGCCAAAAACATTCAGTACTTC. This translates into CASSSRRRQDLAKNIQYF. The full variable domain, with the rest looked up from reference TRBV7-8 and TRBJ2-4, is GAGVSQSPRYKVAKRGQDVALRCDPISGHVSLFWYQQALGQGPEFLTYFQNEAQLDKSGLPSDRFFAERPEGSVSTLKIQRTQQEDSAVYLCASSSRRRQDLAKNIQYFGAGTRLSVL.

The rearrangement joins TRBV20-1 to TRBJ1-2; the D is unclear. V dropped 5 bases and J dropped 4 bases, with 17 bases sitting between them. Germline V gene sequence: CDR1 DFQATT, CDR2 SNEGSKA (reference sequence). The CDR3 covers 14 residues. CDR3 coding DNA: TGCAGTGCTCCCCCCCCCGGGATTACCTATGGCTACACCTTC. Encoded protein: CSAPPPGITYGYTF.

The rearrangement joins TRBV12-3 or TRBV12-4 to TRBJ2-6; D is undetermined. This CDR3 is 16 amino acids long. Trimming cost V 2 bases and J 0 bases, with 8 bases left between them. The CDR3 DNA is TGTGCCAGCAGTTTAAGTCCCCCCTCTGGGGCCAACGTCCTGACTTTC. Protein: CASSLSPPSGANVLTF.

The gene calls are TRBV7-6 and TRBJ2-1, with D unclear. Germline V gives CDR1 SGHVS, CDR2 FNYEAQ. This CDR3 has 15 residues. Deletions cut 2 bases from V and 5 bases from J, with 13 bases between. The CDR3 reads CASSLSSLSNNEQFF. Written as DNA, the CDR3 is TGTGCCAGCAGCTTATCCTCGCTGTCCAACAATGAGCAGTTCTTC.

This clonotype was seen at least ten times. The chain has TRBV27 and TRBJ1-1; unclear D gene. Germline values: CDR1 MNHEY, CDR2 SMNVEV (reference sequence). V was trimmed by 4 bases and J by 1 base, leaving 13 bases between them. The CDR3 totals 15 residues. The CDR3 coding sequence is TGTGCCAGCAGTTATAGCACAGTAGCGAACACTGAAGCTTTCTTT. Protein: CASSYSTVANTEAFF.

The J gene is TRBJ1-1, the V gene TRBV29-1; D possibly corresponds to TRBD1 (5 bases). CDR3 length: 14 amino acids. Germline V gene sequence: CDR1 SQVTM, CDR2 ANQGSEA. Trimming removed 4 bases at V and 1 base at J, with 13 bases between. The CDR3 is CSVAGSKGNTEAFF. The DNA of the CDR3 is TGCAGCGTTGCAGGGTCAAAGGGGAACACTGAAGCTTTCTTT.